One and the same sample provided the 25 T cell receptor beta chains below, sequenced in a study of T cells in tuberculosis. Indicated time point: new active TB diagnosis, blood taken before or within 7 days of starting treatment. Sequenced by immunoSEQ multiplex PCR; TCRdb stores in-frame clones only, minus some. This table holds 25,000 to 35,000 clones, about 91% found once. The sequencing used PBMCs, collected at tuberculosis diagnosis. The origin of the receptors is an adult with tuberculosis.

The chain links TRBV9 to TRBJ2-1; 7 bases agree with TRBD2. This CDR3 has 12 amino acids. The V gene end was trimmed by 5 bases and the J gene end by 10 bases; junction bases not matched to a gene: 6. Germline CDR1 reads SGDLS; CDR2 reads YYNGEE. The CDR3 region is CASRDRGGEQFF. DNA for the CDR3: TGTGCCAGCAGGGACCGGGGAGGGGAGCAGTTCTTC.

This clone has a single count. This chain connects TRBV30 to TRBJ2-2; D uncertain. The germline V gene encodes CDR1 GTSNPN and CDR2 SVGIG (reference sequence). The length of the CDR3 is 16 residues. The germline V and J ends were trimmed by 4 bases and 7 bases, with 22 bases remaining between them. This CDR3 is CAWIPDPPEHDGELFF. The CDR3 DNA reads TGTGCCTGGATCCCAGATCCACCTGAACACGACGGGGAGCTGTTTTTT.

The V and J genes are TRBV15 and TRBJ1-1; D not certain. The germline V gene has CDR1 LNHNV and CDR2 YYDKDF (reference sequence). The CDR3 length is 17 residues. Trimming removed 2 bases from V and 1 base from J, with 17 bases in between. The chain's CDR3 is CATSRPKSLSPNTEAFF. CDR3 DNA: TGTGCCACCAGCAGACCTAAAAGTTTGAGTCCGAACACTGAAGCTTTCTTT.

This rearrangement joins TRBV28 to TRBJ1-2; TRBD1 might be the D (5 bases). The CDR3 sequence is 15 residues long. Germline V gene sequence: CDR1 MDHEN, CDR2 SYDVKM. Trimming removed 7 bases at V and 4 bases at J, with 19 bases between. In DNA form, the CDR3 reads TGTGCCAGCACCCACCCAGAGGCAGGGCTCTATGGCTACACCTTC. Protein product: CASTHPEAGLYGYTF.

The chain has TRBV19 and TRBJ2-7; TRBD2 might be the D (6 bases). Germline CDR1 reads LNHDA; CDR2 reads SQIVND (reference sequence). V shed 7 bases and J shed 2 bases, with 12 bases lying between them. The CDR3 consists of 13 residues. CDR3 residues: CASNGDSTYEQYF. For the CDR3, the DNA is TGTGCCAGTAACGGGGACTCGACCTACGAGCAGTACTTC.

The rearrangement uses TRBV4-1 and TRBJ2-1; 10 bases agree with TRBD1. The CDR3 has 15 amino acids. Germline V gene sequence: CDR1 MGHRA, CDR2 YSYEKL. V shed 0 bases and J 6 bases; nucleotides not matched to a gene: 2. The CDR3 bases are TGCGCCAGCAGCCAAGAGGGACAGGGGTTCAATGAGCAGTTCTTC. Protein product: CASSQEGQGFNEQFF.

The V and J genes are TRBV30 and TRBJ1-4, with 9 bases lining up with TRBD1. V lost 6 bases to trimming and J lost 3 bases; unmatched junction nucleotides: 8. Germline CDR1 reads GTSNPN; CDR2 reads SVGIG (reference sequence). There are 15 residues in the CDR3. CDR3 residues: CACEQGAGPNEKLFF. The CDR3 DNA follows: TGTGCCTGCGAACAGGGGGCAGGGCCTAATGAAAAACTGTTTTTT.

V gene TRBV7-9 combines with J gene TRBJ2-7; D remains ambiguous. Germline V gives CDR1 SEHNR, CDR2 FQNEAQ (reference sequence). Trimming shortened V by 1 base and J by 3 bases, and 16 bases separated the two germline ends. This CDR3 has 16 residues. CDR3 protein: CASSLEEELTGYEQYF. CDR3 nucleotides: TGTGCCAGCAGCTTAGAAGAGGAGCTAACGGGCTACGAGCAGTACTTC.

The rearrangement links TRBV18 to TRBJ1-2; no clear D. Germline V gene data show CDR1 as KGHSH and CDR2 as LQKENI. This CDR3 has 11 amino acids. V shed 8 bases and J shed 4 bases, with 8 bases lying between them. The CDR3 nucleotides are TGTGCCAGCAGCTGGGCCTATGGCTACACCTTC. Its protein product is CASSWAYGYTF.

The chain uses TRBV5-4 and TRBJ2-7; tentatively, D is TRBD2 (5 bases). Looked up from germline, CDR1 is SGHNT and CDR2 is YYREEE (reference sequence). V dropped 3 bases and J dropped 1 base, with 11 bases sitting between them. CDR3 length: 14 residues. CDR3 coding DNA: TGTGCCAGCAGCTCCCGGGGTCCATCCTACGAGCAGTACTTC. This translates into CASSSRGPSYEQYF.

With regard to this clone: A junction boundary mismatches the germline segment, possibly from a read error. V and J are TRBV5-1 and TRBJ1-5; D remains ambiguous. The CDR3 is 15 amino acids. Per the germline V gene, CDR1 is SGHRS and CDR2 is YFSETQ. In DNA, the CDR3 is TGTGCCAGCAGCCAGCAAAGGGAGGGAAATCAGCCCCAGCATTTT. It yields the protein CASSQQREGNQPQHF. The full variable domain, with the rest looked up from reference TRBV5-1 and TRBJ1-5, is KAGVTQTPRYLIKTRGQQVTLSCSPISGHRSVSWYQQTPGQGLQFLFEYFSETQRNKGNFPGRFSGRQFSNSRSEMNVSTLELGDSALYLCASSQQREGNQPQHFGDGTRLSIL.

CDR3 in DNA: TGCAGCGTTGCCCGGGACAGCGAACTCCCGTACGAGCAGTACTTC. Encoded protein: CSVARDSELPYEQYF. The chain has TRBV29-1 and TRBJ2-7, with TRBD1 identical over 7 bases. V gave up 4 bases and J gave up 4 bases; unmatched junction bases: 13. Germline V gene sequence: CDR1 SQVTM, CDR2 ANQGSEA. The CDR3 loop spans 15 amino acids.

The V call is TRBV5-4, the J call TRBJ2-7; 10 nucleotides agree with TRBD2. The CDR3 is 14 amino acids. From germline, CDR1 is SGHNT and CDR2 YYREEE (reference sequence). Unmatched junction bases numbered 1, after V lost 2 bases and J lost 2 bases. CDR3 region: CASSFGLAAYEQYF. The CDR3 DNA sequence: TGTGCCAGCAGCTTTGGACTAGCGGCCTACGAGCAGTACTTC.

The chain combines TRBV5-1 with TRBJ2-3; 12 bases map to TRBD2. V lost 5 bases to trimming and J lost 2 bases; unmatched junction nucleotides: 3. CDR3 size: 15 residues. From germline, CDR1 is SGHRS and CDR2 YFSETQ. For the CDR3, the DNA is TGCGCCAGCAGGACTAGCGGGGGAGACACAGATACGCAGTATTTT. This gives the protein CASRTSGGDTDTQYF.

The V and J genes are TRBV6-5 and TRBJ2-5; 8 bases line up with TRBD2. Looked up from germline, CDR1 is MNHEY and CDR2 is SVGAGI. The V segment lost 2 bases and the J segment 9 bases; nucleotides outside the gene matches: 11. CDR3 size: 15 residues. In DNA, the CDR3 is TGTGCCAGCAGTTACAGGAGCGTCGGGGGGGAGGCCCAGTACTTC. Translated, it gives CASSYRSVGGEAQYF.

The chain couples TRBV7-2 to TRBJ1-3; D remains unclear. The germline V gene has CDR1 SGHTA and CDR2 FQGNSA. This CDR3 region has 14 residues. Trimming took 0 bases from V and 2 from J, leaving 5 bases between them. The CDR3 DNA follows: TGTGCCAGCAGCTTAGCGGCGGCTGGAAACACCATATATTTT. This encodes CASSLAAAGNTIYF.

This chain uses TRBV2 with TRBJ1-1; 7 bases match TRBD1. Germline assignment: CDR1 SNHLY and CDR2 FYNNEI. The length of the CDR3 is 13 residues. V was pared by 5 bases and J by 4 bases, with 4 bases of the junction left unmatched. The CDR3, as DNA: TGTGCCAGCAGTAACAGGGGTGGCACTGAAGCTTTCTTT. It translates to CASSNRGGTEAFF.

Of note for this clone: At one of its ends the junction is not consistent with the germline gene, which may arise from a read error. The chain recombines TRBV2 with TRBJ1-5, with a weak D call TRBD1 (5 bases). CDR3 length equals 14 residues. CDR1 and CDR2 from the germline V gene are SNHLY and FYNNEI. This chain's CDR3 is CASREDSSNQPQHF. Here the CDR3 DNA reads TGTGCCAGCAGGGAAGACAGTAGCAATCAGCCCCAGCATTTT. Using reference TRBV2 and TRBJ1-5 for the parts outside the CDR3, the full variable domain is EPEVTQTPSHQVTQMGQEVILRCVPISNHLYFYWYRQILGQKVEFLVSFYNNEISEKSEIFDDQFSVERPDGSNFTLKIRSTKLEDSAMYFCASREDSSNQPQHFGDGTRLSIL.

This chain uses TRBV5-5 with TRBJ2-7; the match to TRBD2 covers 8 bases. Germline values: CDR1 SGHKS, CDR2 YYEKEE (reference sequence). Losses at the gene ends were 4 bases for V and 1 base for J; bases not matched to a gene: 10. This CDR3 contains 16 residues. CDR3 loop: CASSPRGGSFSYEQYF. The DNA of the CDR3 is TGTGCCAGCAGCCCCCGGGGGGGTTCCTTTTCCTACGAGCAGTACTTC.

V usage is TRBV7-8 and J usage is TRBJ2-1; 7 nucleotides match TRBD1. This CDR3 is built from 16 residues. V lost 5 bases and J lost 3; bases outside the gene matches: 10. CDR1 is SGHVS, CDR2 FQNEAQ, per germline. CDR3: CASSRILRQGYNEQFF. The CDR3 DNA reads as TGTGCCAGCAGCCGCATCCTGAGACAGGGCTACAATGAGCAGTTCTTC.

This chain uses TRBV9 with TRBJ2-5, with TRBD2 as a possible D gene (7 bases). In germline, CDR1 is SGDLS, CDR2 YYNGEE. V was pared by 0 bases and J by 4 bases, with 13 bases between. The CDR3 length is 15 residues. For the CDR3, the DNA is TGTGCCAGCAGCGTAGTGGCGGGGGCGAGAGAGACCCAGTACTTC. It yields the protein CASSVVAGARETQYF.

This rearrangement joins TRBV28 to TRBJ1-5; D is possibly TRBD1 (6 bases). CDR1 is MDHEN, CDR2 SYDVKM, per germline. The V gene lost 6 bases and the J gene lost 4 bases, with 16 bases spanning the gap. The CDR3 loop spans 15 amino acids. The CDR3 spells CASRPNRVRNQPQHF. CDR3 nucleotide sequence: TGTGCCAGCAGACCTAACAGGGTACGGAATCAGCCCCAGCATTTT.

In nucleotides, the CDR3 is TGCGCCAGCAGCTTAGAAGGCGGTCAGCCCCAGCATTTT. Translated: CASSLEGGQPQHF. This chain links TRBV5-1 with TRBJ1-5, with D hard to call. V was cut by 2 bases and J by 6 bases, with 9 bases left in between. CDR3 length: 13 amino acids. Per germline, CDR1 SGHRS and CDR2 YFSETQ.

This clone was seen once. The chain has TRBV21-1 and TRBJ1-2; the table assigns TRBD1, which was not confirmed against the DNA. TRBV21-1 is termed a pseudogene. The CDR3 consists of 15 residues. The CDR3 loop is CASSTGWVSSYGYTF. The CDR3 DNA reads TGTGCCAGCAGCACAGGGTGGGTTAGTTCCTATGGCTACACCTTC.

The chain has TRBV18 and TRBJ1-5; 7 bases match TRBD1. The V gene's germline CDR1 is KGHSH and CDR2 LQKENI. The CDR3 extends over 14 amino acids. The V and J ends lost 6 bases and 3 bases, in that order; junction bases with no gene match: 5. CDR3 nucleotide sequence: TGTGCCAGCTCTGCGGGACAGAACAATCAGCCCCAGCATTTT. It encodes CASSAGQNNQPQHF. Full variable domain (missing parts from reference TRBV18 and TRBJ1-5): NAGVMQNPRHLVRRRGQEARLRCSPMKGHSHVYWYRQLPEEGLKFMVYLQKENIIDESGMPKERFSAEFPKEGPSILRIQQVVRGDSAAYFCASSAGQNNQPQHFGDGTRLSIL.